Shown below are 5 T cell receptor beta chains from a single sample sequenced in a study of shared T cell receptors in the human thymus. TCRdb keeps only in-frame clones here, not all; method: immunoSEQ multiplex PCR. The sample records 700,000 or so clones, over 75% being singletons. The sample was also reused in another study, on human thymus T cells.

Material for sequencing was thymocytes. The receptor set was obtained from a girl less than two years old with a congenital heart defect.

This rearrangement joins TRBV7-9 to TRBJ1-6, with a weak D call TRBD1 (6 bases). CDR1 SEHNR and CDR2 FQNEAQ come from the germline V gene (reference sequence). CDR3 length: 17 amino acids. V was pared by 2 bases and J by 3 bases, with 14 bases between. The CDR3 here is CASSLKGKGDYNSPLHF. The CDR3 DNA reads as TGTGCCAGCAGCTTAAAGGGGAAGGGGGACTATAATTCACCCCTCCACTTT.

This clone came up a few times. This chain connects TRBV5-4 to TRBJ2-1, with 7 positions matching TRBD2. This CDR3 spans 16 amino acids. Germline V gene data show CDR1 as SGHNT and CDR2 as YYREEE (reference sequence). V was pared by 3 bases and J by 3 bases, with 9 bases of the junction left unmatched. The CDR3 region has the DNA TGTGCCAGCAGCTGGAGGGGAGGGGAATACTACAATGAGCAGTTCTTC. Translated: CASSWRGGEYYNEQFF.

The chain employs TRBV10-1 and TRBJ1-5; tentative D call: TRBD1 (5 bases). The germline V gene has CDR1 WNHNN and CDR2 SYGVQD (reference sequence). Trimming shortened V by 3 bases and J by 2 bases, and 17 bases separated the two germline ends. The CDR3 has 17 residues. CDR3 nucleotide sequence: TGCGCCAGCAGTGACCCCCGGGGGGGAGGCGGCAATCAGCCCCAGCATTTT. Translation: CASSDPRGGGGNQPQHF.

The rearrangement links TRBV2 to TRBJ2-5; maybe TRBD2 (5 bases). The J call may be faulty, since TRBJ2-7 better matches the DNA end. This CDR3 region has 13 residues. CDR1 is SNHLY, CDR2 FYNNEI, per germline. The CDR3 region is CASSGVISYEQYF. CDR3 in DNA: TGTGCCAGCAGCGGGGTAATATCCTACGAGCAGTACTTC.

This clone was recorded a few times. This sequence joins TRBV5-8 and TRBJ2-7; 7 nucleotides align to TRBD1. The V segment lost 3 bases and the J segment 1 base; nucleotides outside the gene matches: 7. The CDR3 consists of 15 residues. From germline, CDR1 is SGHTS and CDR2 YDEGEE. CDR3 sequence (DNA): TGTGCCAGCAGCTGTCGTGGGGACAGTTCCTACGAGCAGTACTTC. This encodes CASSCRGDSSYEQYF.